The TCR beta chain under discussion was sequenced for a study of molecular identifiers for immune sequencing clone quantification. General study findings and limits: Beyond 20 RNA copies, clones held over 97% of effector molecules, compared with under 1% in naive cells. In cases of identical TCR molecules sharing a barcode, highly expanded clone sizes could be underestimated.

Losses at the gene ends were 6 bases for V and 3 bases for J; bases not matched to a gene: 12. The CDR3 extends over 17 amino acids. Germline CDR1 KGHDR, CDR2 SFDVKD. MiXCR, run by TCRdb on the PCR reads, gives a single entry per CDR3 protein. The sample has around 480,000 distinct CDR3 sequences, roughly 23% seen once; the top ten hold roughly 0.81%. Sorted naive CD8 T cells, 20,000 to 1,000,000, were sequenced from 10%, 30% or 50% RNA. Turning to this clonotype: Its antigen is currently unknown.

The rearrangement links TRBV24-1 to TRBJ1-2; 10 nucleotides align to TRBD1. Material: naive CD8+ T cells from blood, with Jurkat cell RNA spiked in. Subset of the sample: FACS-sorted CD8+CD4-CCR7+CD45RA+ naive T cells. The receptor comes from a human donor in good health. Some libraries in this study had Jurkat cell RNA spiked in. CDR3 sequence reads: CATSPGRGTGVDYGYTF. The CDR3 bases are TGTGCCACCAGTCCTGGGCGCGGGACAGGGGTCGACTATGGCTACACCTTC.